These T cell receptor beta chains were read from a single sample in a study of OX40 agonist ivuxolimab in advanced cancers. Here immunoSEQ multiplex PCR was the method, and the copy in TCRdb shows in-frame clones only, minus some. The sample lists about 38,000 clones, roughly 82% seen once, with around 8% in the top ten. The sequencing here drew on CD4+ or CD8+ T cells sorted from blood, taken in a trial of the OX40 agonist ivuxolimab. The receptors here all came from an adult with an advanced solid tumor such as melanoma, head and neck, liver or kidney cancer. CDR3s leave out the opening cysteine and the closing phenylalanine or tryptophan.

>TRBJ1-6|TRBV30
AWSEGGWSPLH
>TRBJ1-1|TRBV6-5
ASSTLQGSAF
>TRBJ1-1|TRBV4-3
ASSQASHTPDTEAF
>TRBJ2-4|TRBV7-2
ASSHDRERHIQY
>TRBJ2-7|TRBV7-2
ASSLGVGIYYEQY
>TRBJ1-5|TRBV21-1
ASTPSGVSNQPQH
>TRBJ2-5|TRBV28
ASSLGGSKTQY
>TRBJ2-5|TRBV5-4
ASSPSPPETQY
>TRBJ2-1|TRBV6-5
ASSYSAGGYNEQF
>TRBJ2-1|TRBV5-5
ASSWYNEQF
>TRBJ2-7|TRBV5-1
ASSPGTGVLAGELYEQY
>TRBJ1-2|TRBV19
TSRREMYGYT
>TRBJ2-1|TRBV9
ASSVVGYSSYNEQF
>TRBJ2-1|TRBV5-1
ASSLGGRTYNEQF
>TRBJ1-2|TRBV5-6
ASSLVGRGVYGYT
>TRBJ1-1|TRBV6-1
ASRENRGGEAF
>TRBJ2-2|TRBV4-3
ASSYRAPTPDTGELF
>TRBJ2-7|TRBV10-1
ASSVRASIYEQY
>TRBJ1-2|TRBV19
ASSIDLWAAYGYT
>TRBJ2-5|TRBV9
ASSVTAGGPGETQY
>TRBJ2-7|TRBV7-9
ASSSTLFAEY
>TRBJ2-2|TRBV7-8
ASSFPAGGTNTGELF
>TRBJ2-3|TRBV29-1
SVDTTGRRDTQY
>TRBJ1-2|TRBV7-9
ASSLSGGRYGYT
>TRBJ1-1|TRBV5-1
ASSAGTTNTEAF
>TRBJ1-6|TRBV6-5
ASSYQGLSSPLH
>TRBJ1-5|TRBV18
ASSLQGWTQPQH
>TRBJ1-5|TRBV6-6
ASSNRGPSLDQPQH
>TRBJ2-1|TRBV19
ASGSGTSGRNEQF
>TRBJ1-5|TRBV19
ASSIRELQPQH
>TRBJ1-2|TRBV19
ASSIAPGQGNYGYT
>TRBJ1-2|TRBV11-2
ASSGVGLTYYGYT
>NA|TRBV20-1
SVSGNYEQY
>TRBJ2-5|TRBV5-1
ASSLRNPKETQY
>TRBJ2-7|TRBV18
ASSPGLAGGTYEQY
>TRBJ2-3|TRBV5-4
ASSFRQGTDTQY
>TRBJ1-2|TRBV2
ASSEWDGYGYT
>TRBJ1-2|TRBV30
AWSVLNRNYGYT
>TRBJ2-5|TRBV7-2
ASSLIRLAGGPGETQY
>TRBJ2-4|TRBV19
ASSIDRDVVNIQY
>TRBJ2-3|TRBV5-1
ASSSLAGGGDTQY
>TRBJ2-1|TRBV7-6
ASSQQLYNEQF
>TRBJ2-7|TRBV5-6
ASSLGASYEQY
>TRBJ1-1|TRBV2
AGKTDVTEAF
>TRBJ2-6|TRBV10-3
AISEPQGAGANVLT
>TRBJ2-5|TRBV2
ASNRGREETQY
>TRBJ2-3|TRBV11-2
ASSLLKGRRLTDTQY